This T cell receptor beta chain is drawn from a study of cytomegalovirus exposure and HLA in healthy donors. In germline, CDR1 is MNHEY, CDR2 SVGAGI. Trimming at V came to 6 bases and at J to 1 base, leaving 6 bases not matched to a gene. The CDR3 length is 15 residues. General observations from the study: The investigators catalogued 150 to 200 TCR beta chains as cytomegalovirus-associated.

Primers: 60 Vbeta forward and 13 Jbeta reverse. TCRdb keeps only in-frame clones here, not all; method: immunoSEQ multiplex PCR. The table includes around 150,000 clones, roughly 80% detected once. Points on this clone: Its specificity is unknown.

The receptor comes from a man in his fifties or sixties in good health and CMV-seropositive. The sample was PBMCs. The chain has TRBV6-5 and TRBJ2-7, with 10 bases that match TRBD2. In DNA, the CDR3 is TGTGCCAGCAGAACCGGGACTAGCGCTTCCTACGAGCAGTACTTC. Its protein product is CASRTGTSASYEQYF.